This TCR beta chain was recovered during a study of cytomegalovirus exposure and HLA in healthy donors. Across the whole study: In terms of ancestry, the Caucasian-associated cluster contained roughly 81% of the 350 to 450 genotyped donors.

Primers: 60 Vbeta forward and 13 Jbeta reverse. Per the authors' pipeline: Roughly 10 million shared chains were among the roughly 78 million unique TCR beta chains that a later analysis counted. Some clones are missing from TCRdb's copy, which holds only in-frame ones; the method was immunoSEQ multiplex PCR. V and J calls and clone size are those listed in that table; D and trimming were worked out from the DNA. The sample comprises some 120,000 clones, under 85% of which are singletons, and more than 1.5% rests with the top ten. The CDR3 consists of 16 residues. V lost 1 base, J lost 0 bases, and 12 bases lay in between.

The sequenced sample was PBMCs. The chain carries TRBV5-3 and TRBJ2-3, with D possibly being TRBD2 (5 bases). TRBV5-3 is sorted into the ORF group, with uncertain function. The clonotype comes from a woman in her late teens or twenties in good health and CMV-seronegative. The CDR3 DNA follows: TGTGCCAGAAGCTTGTGTCAGGACTTAAGCACAGATACGCAGTATTTT. Its translation is CARSLCQDLSTDTQYF.